What follows are 21 T cell receptor beta chains derived from one specimen sequenced in a study of cytotoxic CD8 clonotypes in ibrutinib-treated CLL. Some clones are missing from TCRdb's copy, which holds only in-frame ones; the method was immunoSEQ multiplex PCR. This table has around 310,000 clones, around four fifths appearing once. The source was PBMCs, collected before ibrutinib treatment. All receptors come from a human donor with chronic lymphocytic leukemia.

This clone appeared once. The rearrangement links TRBV29-1 to TRBJ2-7; D is possibly TRBD2 (6 bases). V was shortened by 4 bases and J by 4 bases, with 11 bases between the two germline ends. This CDR3 comprises 12 residues. The germline V gene has CDR1 SQVTM and CDR2 ANQGSEA. CDR3 coding DNA: TGCAGCGTTGTTTCGAGCGGGTACGAGCAGTACTTC. Translated: CSVVSSGYEQYF.

V and J are TRBV18 and TRBJ2-1; D call uncertain. V was cut by 0 bases and J by 8 bases, with 8 bases left in between. The CDR3 is 13 residues long. Germline-derived CDR1 and CDR2 are KGHSH and LQKENI. Here the CDR3 reads CASSPPYSDEQFF. In DNA, the CDR3 is TGTGCCAGCTCACCACCGTACTCGGATGAGCAGTTCTTC.

The chain uses TRBV30 and TRBJ1-2; tentative D call: TRBD1 (6 bases). The CDR3 extends over 12 amino acids. Germline assignment: CDR1 GTSNPN and CDR2 SVGIG (reference sequence). Deletions cut 8 bases from V and 7 bases from J, with 17 bases between. DNA for the CDR3: TGTGCCCGCTTACAGGGTTTAGTTGGCTACACCTTC. It translates to CARLQGLVGYTF.

On this clone: One junction end disagrees with the germline gene, perhaps due to a read error. CDR3 DNA sequence: TGTGCTAGCAGCTTAGCCAGGTACACTGAAGCTTTCTTT. Amino acids: CASSLARYTEAFF. V is TRBV7-7 and J is TRBJ1-1; the D is unclear. CDR3 length: 13 amino acids. The germline V gene encodes CDR1 SSHAT and CDR2 FNYEAQ (reference sequence).

J is TRBJ2-7 and V is TRBV10-1; D is perhaps TRBD2 (6 bases). Trimming left V 3 bases short and J 4 bases short, with 13 bases between. The CDR3 runs to 14 residues. CDR1 and CDR2 from the germline V gene are WNHNN and SYGVQD (reference sequence). The CDR3 DNA follows: TGCGCCAGCAGTGACTCGGGGCGGGGTTACGAGCAGTACTTC. It is translated as CASSDSGRGYEQYF.

This clone was recorded a few times. The V and J genes are TRBV13 and TRBJ1-1; tentatively, D is TRBD1 (5 bases). The ends were cut back, 5 bases at V and 6 bases at J, with 16 bases in the middle. This CDR3 is built from 14 residues. Germline lookup yields CDR1 PRHDT and CDR2 FYEKMQ (reference sequence). The CDR3 DNA is TGTGCCAGCAGCACATTTGGGGGGAGCGCTGAAGCTTTCTTT. It encodes CASSTFGGSAEAFF.

Ten or more counts support this clone. The rearrangement uses TRBV7-9 and TRBJ1-2, with D hard to call. V was cut by 1 base and J by 4 bases, with 19 bases left in between. From germline, CDR1 is SEHNR and CDR2 FQNEAQ (reference sequence). The CDR3 is 17 residues long. The CDR3 DNA reads as TGTGCCAGCAGCTTAGAACGAAAGGGAGGCGCGTCCTATGGCTACACCTTC. Residues: CASSLERKGGASYGYTF.

The rearrangement uses TRBV9 and TRBJ2-7, with 8 nucleotides matching TRBD1. Germline V gives CDR1 SGDLS, CDR2 YYNGEE. V shed 4 bases and J 2 bases; nucleotides not matched to a gene: 8. The CDR3 length is 15 residues. The CDR3 spells CASSPGQGLTYEQYF. The CDR3 DNA is TGTGCCAGCAGCCCTGGACAGGGCTTAACCTACGAGCAGTACTTC.

V gene TRBV28 combines with J gene TRBJ1-2; no firm D call. Between the trimmed V and J ends, which lost 2 bases and 2 bases, there was a span of 6 bases. The CDR3 runs 13 residues. Germline CDR1 reads MDHEN; CDR2 reads SYDVKM. The CDR3 DNA reads TGTGCCAGCAGTTTAAGCAGCAACTATGGCTACACCTTC. Translated: CASSLSSNYGYTF.

This clone was observed a handful of times. V usage is TRBV5-1 and J usage is TRBJ1-2; D remains unclear. Trimming took off 4 bases at V and 13 bases at J, with 14 bases between the two ends. This CDR3 contains 11 residues. Germline V gene lookup returns CDR1 SGHRS and CDR2 YFSETQ. The CDR3 loop reads CASSSEGPITF. CDR3 nucleotides: TGCGCCAGCAGCAGTGAGGGCCCTATCACCTTC. The full variable domain, in which reference TRBV5-1 and TRBJ1-2 provide the parts outside the CDR3, is KAGVTQTPRYLIKTRGQQVTLSCSPISGHRSVSWYQQTPGQGLQFLFEYFSETQRNKGNFPGRFSGRQFSNSRSEMNVSTLELGDSALYLCASSSEGPITFGSGTRLTVV.

The chain couples TRBV4-1 to TRBJ1-3; unclear D gene. The CDR3 spans 14 residues. V lost 8 bases, J lost 8 bases, and 19 bases lay in between. CDR1 MGHRA and CDR2 YSYEKL come from the germline V gene. In nucleotides, the CDR3 is TGCGCCAGCCGCAGCTCAGTTATTGGGGACACCATATATTTT. This encodes CASRSSVIGDTIYF.

CDR3 DNA sequence: TGTGCCTGGAGTGTAAACAGCCTCACCGGGGAGCTGTTTTTT. Protein sequence: CAWSVNSLTGELFF. The V and J genes are TRBV30 and TRBJ2-2, with unresolved D. Trimming shortened V by 0 bases and J by 4 bases, and 9 bases separated the two germline ends. CDR3 size: 14 residues. Germline assignment: CDR1 GTSNPN and CDR2 SVGIG (reference sequence). The entire variable domain, with the rest obtained from reference TRBV30 and TRBJ2-2, is as follows: SQTIHQWPATLVQPVGSPLSLECTVEGTSNPNLYWYRQAAGRGLQLLFYSVGIGQISSEVPQNLSASRPQDRQFILSSKKLLLSDSGFYLCAWSVNSLTGELFFGEGSRLTVL.

The V and J genes are TRBV15 and TRBJ1-2, with a possible D match to TRBD1 (6 bases). The CDR3 sequence is 13 residues long. The germline V gene encodes CDR1 LNHNV and CDR2 YYDKDF (reference sequence). Trimming removed 0 bases from V and 4 bases from J, with 6 bases in between. The CDR3 region has the DNA TGTGCCACCAGCAGAGACAGGGGCTATGGCTACACCTTC. This sequence encodes CATSRDRGYGYTF.

The table lists this clone with a few counts. This chain uses TRBV30 with TRBJ1-2; D unclear. Germline V lookup: CDR1 GTSNPN, CDR2 SVGIG (reference sequence). Trimming took off 3 bases at V and 0 bases at J, with 11 bases between the two ends. The CDR3 loop spans 14 amino acids. The CDR3: CAWREGLTNYGYTF. CDR3 sequence (DNA): TGTGCCTGGAGGGAGGGCCTTACTAACTATGGCTACACCTTC.

This clone turned up a few times. The V call is TRBV2, the J call TRBJ2-7; D may be TRBD1 (6 bases). V was clipped by 10 bases and J by 5 bases, with 12 bases between them. Germline loops: CDR1 SNHLY, CDR2 FYNNEI. This CDR3 is built from 11 residues. CDR3 sequence (DNA): TGTGCCAACGTAAAGGGGGACGAGCAGTACTTC. It yields the protein CANVKGDEQYF.

Comments on this clone: Mismatch with germline at one junction end may stem from a read error. This sequence joins TRBV19 and TRBJ2-1, with TRBD1 matching 9 bases. The CDR3 loop spans 17 amino acids. Germline V gene sequence: CDR1 LNHDA, CDR2 SQIVND (reference sequence). The CDR3 DNA reads as TGTGCCAGTAGTCTGGAAACCGGGACAGGGAGGTCAAATGATCAGTTCTTC. It is translated as CASSLETGTGRSNDQFF. Supplemented by reference TRBV19 and TRBJ2-1, the full variable domain reads DGGITQSPKYLFRKEGQNVTLSCEQNLNHDAMYWYRQDPGQGLRLIYYSQIVNDFQKGDIAEGYSVSREKKESFPLTVTSAQKNPTAFYLCASSLETGTGRSNDQFFGPGTRLTVL.

The genes are TRBV7-8 and TRBJ2-7, with D unresolved. The CDR3 contains 12 residues. Germline values: CDR1 SGHVS, CDR2 FQNEAQ. The ends were cut back, 0 bases at V and 3 bases at J, with 3 bases in the middle. The DNA of the CDR3 is TGTGCCAGCAGCTTAGCTAACTACGAGCAGTACTTC. Protein product: CASSLANYEQYF.

The chain links TRBV5-5 to TRBJ2-1; D not certain. Trimming shortened V by 1 base and J by 10 bases, and 12 bases separated the two germline ends. Germline V gene data show CDR1 as SGHKS and CDR2 as YYEKEE (reference sequence). The CDR3 is 13 amino acids. CDR3 bases: TGTGCCAGCAGCTTGTTCACGGGCATCGAGCAGTTCTTC. Translated: CASSLFTGIEQFF.

This chain uses TRBV18 with TRBJ2-3; the D call may be TRBD1 or TRBD2 (5 bases each). V lost 5 bases and J 6 bases, leaving 18 bases between the germline ends. Germline CDR1 KGHSH, CDR2 LQKENI. This CDR3 region has 15 residues. CDR3 bases: TGTGCCAGCTCAAACCCCGGGGAAGGGGTTGATACGCAGTATTTT. It yields the protein CASSNPGEGVDTQYF.

CDR3 sequence reads: CASSLGPSNSYEQYF. CDR3 DNA sequence: TGCGCCAGCAGCTTGGGACCCTCCAACTCCTACGAGCAGTACTTC. The V gene is TRBV5-1, the J gene TRBJ2-7, with D unclear. The germline V gene encodes CDR1 SGHRS and CDR2 YFSETQ. The germline V and J ends were trimmed by 0 bases and 0 bases, with 10 bases remaining between them. CDR3 length: 15 residues. The full variable domain, completed using reference TRBV5-1 and TRBJ2-7, is KAGVTQTPRYLIKTRGQQVTLSCSPISGHRSVSWYQQTPGQGLQFLFEYFSETQRNKGNFPGRFSGRQFSNSRSEMNVSTLELGDSALYLCASSLGPSNSYEQYFGPGTRLTVT.

The genes are TRBV7-9 and TRBJ2-5; D remains unclear. The CDR3 has 16 residues. V lost 5 bases to trimming and J lost 4 bases, with 20 bases between them. The V gene's germline CDR1 is SEHNR and CDR2 FQNEAQ (reference sequence). The CDR3 nucleotides read TGTGCCAGCAGCACTTTGGAAGGGTTCTGGCGAGAGACCCAGTACTTC. Translated: CASSTLEGFWRETQYF.